The subject of this entry is one T cell receptor beta chain. Some clones are missing from TCRdb's copy, which holds only in-frame ones; the method was immunoSEQ multiplex PCR. There are some 300,000 clones in the sample; 90% occur only once, and 5.5% to 8% lies in the top ten. The CDR3 runs 14 residues. Germline CDR1 and CDR2: LGHDT and YNNKEL (reference sequence). V was clipped by 6 bases and J by 8 bases; unmatched bases: 10. The data stem from a study of blood T cell repertoires in COVID-19. Study-level background: Acute and convalescent COVID-19 specimens originated in the United States, Italy and Spain.

The receptor's source is a woman aged 45-65 years with COVID-19, enrolled during active disease. The sample consisted of peripheral blood. This sequence joins TRBV3-1 (or the pseudogene TRBV3-2) and TRBJ2-1; TRBD2 aligns across 7 bases. In DNA form, the CDR3 reads TGTGCCAGCAGGAAAACACTAGCGATCGATGAGCAGTTCTTC. This encodes CASRKTLAIDEQFF.